The present T cell receptor beta chain was sequenced within a study of cytomegalovirus exposure and HLA in healthy donors. Notes on the study in general: The study put some 150 TCR beta chains on its list as cytomegalovirus-associated. Rarity held for most TCR sequences, but there were some public TCRs that occurred in many donors. A later examination showed that TCR association rates differed by HLA locus, with DRB1 most and HLA-C fewest.

Germline-derived CDR1 and CDR2 are SGHTA and FQGTGA. The CDR3 is 14 amino acids. V dropped 4 bases and J dropped 5 bases, with 14 bases sitting between them. With respect to this clone: Its antigen is not known.

The PCR had 60 Vbeta and 13 Jbeta primers. Clones were sequenced by immunoSEQ multiplex PCR, and TCRdb holds only the in-frame ones, with some missing. The table includes more than 100,000 clones, over 60% detected once. Sequenced sample: PBMCs. This TCR was recovered from a middle-aged woman in good health and CMV-seropositive. This chain uses TRBV7-3 with TRBJ2-5; a weak D match, TRBD2 (5 bases). CDR3 region: CASSSTRTSETQYF. The CDR3 coding sequence is TGTGCCAGCAGCTCGACCCGTACTAGTGAGACCCAGTACTTC.